A single sample gave rise to the 19 T cell receptor beta chains below, sequenced in a study of siplizumab effects on memory and regulatory T cells. TCRdb keeps only in-frame clones here, not all; method: immunoSEQ multiplex PCR. Of roughly 100,000 clones in the sample, around nine tenths are singletons; the top ten hold roughly 1%. Sequenced: CD4+ T cells sorted from blood. These receptors were collected from a human donor in good health.

As regards this clone: One end of the junction is discordant with germline, which a read error may explain. This chain uses TRBV18 with TRBJ2-7; D not certain. This CDR3 has 14 residues. Germline V CDR1 and CDR2: KGHSH, LQKENI. CDR3 sequence: CASSPPMMSSEQYF. CDR3 in DNA: TGTGCCAGCTCACCACCGATGATGTCCTCCGAGCAGTACTTC.

The chain recombines TRBV5-1 with TRBJ2-3, with a possible D match to TRBD2 (6 bases). The V end was cut by 4 bases, the J end by 3 bases, with 15 bases between. CDR3 length: 15 amino acids. Germline CDR1 and CDR2: SGHRS and YFSETQ. CDR3 sequence: CASSPWGGNTDTQYF. The CDR3 nucleotides read TGCGCCAGCAGCCCCTGGGGCGGGAATACAGATACGCAGTATTTT.

The V gene is TRBV15, the J gene TRBJ2-7, with a tentative D call TRBD1 (5 bases). The CDR3 extends over 15 amino acids. Germline V gene data show CDR1 as LNHNV and CDR2 as YYDKDF (reference sequence). V was trimmed by 0 bases and J by 5 bases, leaving 14 bases between them. CDR3 DNA sequence: TGTGCCACCAGCAGAGATTCAGCCAGGGTCCACGAGCAGTACTTC. This sequence encodes CATSRDSARVHEQYF.

The chain couples TRBV11-3 to TRBJ2-5; D may be TRBD1 (5 bases). V dropped 5 bases and J dropped 7 bases, with 14 bases sitting between them. Germline CDR1 reads SGHNT; CDR2 reads YENEEA. The CDR3 is 13 residues long. Here the CDR3 DNA reads TGTGCCAGCAGCGCGACAGCCCGCGGGACCCAGTACTTC. Residues: CASSATARGTQYF.

V and J are TRBV6-6 and TRBJ1-1; D ambiguous. Deletions cut 3 bases from V and 8 bases from J, with 16 bases between. Germline V gene data show CDR1 as MNHNY and CDR2 as SVGAGI (reference sequence). The CDR3 is made up of 14 amino acids. The chain's CDR3 is CASSYLMVDVEAFF. The CDR3 DNA is TGTGCCAGCAGTTATCTTATGGTGGACGTGGAAGCTTTCTTT.

This clone has only one observation. The chain is built from TRBV20-1 and TRBJ1-1; D uncertain. Germline lookup yields CDR1 DFQATT and CDR2 SNEGSKA (reference sequence). The V end was cut by 6 bases, the J end by 7 bases, with 12 bases between. This CDR3 contains 11 residues. The CDR3 DNA is TGCAGTGCAGAAGCGGGGATTGAAGCTTTCTTT. As protein: CSAEAGIEAFF.

V usage is TRBV19 and J usage is TRBJ1-3; D unclear. The CDR3 is 15 residues long. In germline, CDR1 is LNHDA, CDR2 SQIVND (reference sequence). V lost 7 bases and J 2 bases, leaving 15 bases between the germline ends. The CDR3 is CASTLRQTTGNTIYF. Written as DNA, the CDR3 is TGTGCCAGTACTCTCCGGCAGACAACTGGAAACACCATATATTTT.

The rearrangement uses TRBV18 and TRBJ1-1; D is unresolved. In germline, CDR1 is KGHSH, CDR2 LQKENI. The V end lost 0 bases, the J end lost 0 bases, and 5 bases lay between the germline ends. This CDR3 has 14 amino acids. The CDR3 DNA reads TGTGCCAGCTCACCACCGGGATTGAACACTGAAGCTTTCTTT. Translation gives CASSPPGLNTEAFF. Supplemented by reference TRBV18 and TRBJ1-1, the full variable domain reads NAGVMQNPRHLVRRRGQEARLRCSPMKGHSHVYWYRQLPEEGLKFMVYLQKENIIDESGMPKERFSAEFPKEGPSILRIQQVVRGDSAAYFCASSPPGLNTEAFFGQGTRLTVV.

A single count supports this clone. The J gene is TRBJ1-3, the V gene TRBV21-1; the table's D call, TRBD1, was not checked against the DNA. TRBV21-1 is classified as a pseudogene. This CDR3 has 15 residues. The CDR3 region has the DNA TGTGCCAGCAGCAGAGACATCTACTCTGGAAACACCATATATTTT. Its protein is CASSRDIYSGNTIYF.

The chain employs TRBV7-2 and TRBJ2-5; D unclear. This CDR3 has 12 amino acids. Germline V gene lookup returns CDR1 SGHTA and CDR2 FQGNSA. V gave up 2 bases and J gave up 5 bases, with 6 bases separating them. The CDR3 sequence: CASSLIRETQYF. In DNA, the CDR3 is TGTGCCAGCAGCTTAATTCGGGAGACCCAGTACTTC.

CDR3 sequence reads: CASSQTFYEQYF. CDR3 in DNA: TGTGCCAGCAGCCAAACTTTCTACGAGCAGTACTTC. The rearrangement links TRBV14 to TRBJ2-7; D uncertain. Germline CDR1 and CDR2: SGHDN and FVKESK. The CDR3 runs 12 residues. The V end was cut by 2 bases, the J end by 3 bases, with 5 bases between.

The CDR3 region has the DNA TGTGCCAGCAGCTTAAACCCGGACAGCCTCAACACCGGGGAGCTGTTTTTT. Its translation: CASSLNPDSLNTGELFF. The V gene is TRBV7-3, the J gene TRBJ2-2, with a weak D call TRBD1 (6 bases). This CDR3 is built from 17 residues. The germline V and J ends were trimmed by 1 base and 2 bases, with 14 bases remaining between them. Germline V lookup: CDR1 SGHTA, CDR2 FQGTGA.

The rearrangement joins TRBV11-2 to TRBJ1-6; TRBD1 matches 9 bases. With 8 bases clipped from V and 7 bases from J, the junction kept 9 bases outside the gene matches. The CDR3 totals 15 residues. Germline-derived CDR1 and CDR2 are SGHAT and FQNNGV. The CDR3 DNA reads as TGTGCCAGCTATAAAGGGACAGGGCCCAATTCACCCCTCCACTTT. Amino acid sequence: CASYKGTGPNSPLHF.

This rearrangement joins TRBV7-6 to TRBJ2-3, with no clear D. This CDR3 is built from 16 residues. Per germline, CDR1 SGHVS and CDR2 FNYEAQ. V lost 5 bases to trimming and J lost 2 bases, with 17 bases between them. CDR3 in amino acids: CASSPSQFPSTDTQYF. CDR3 bases: TGTGCCAGCAGCCCATCTCAGTTCCCATCCACAGATACGCAGTATTTT.

This sequence joins TRBV25-1 and TRBJ2-5; possible D gene TRBD2, 5 bases. Germline CDR1 is MGHDK and CDR2 is SYGVNS. V lost 3 bases and J 4 bases, leaving 12 bases between the germline ends. This CDR3 contains 14 residues. CDR3 nucleotide sequence: TGTGCCAGCAGTGATCCGGTTGGGAGAGAGACCCAGTACTTC. Amino acid sequence: CASSDPVGRETQYF.

V is TRBV18 and J is TRBJ1-1; possible D gene TRBD1, 5 bases. CDR1 KGHSH and CDR2 LQKENI come from the germline V gene. This CDR3 spans 13 amino acids. V lost 4 bases, J lost 11 bases, and 17 bases lay in between. The CDR3: CASSRSRDEGAFF. The CDR3 DNA reads as TGTGCCAGCTCACGTTCCAGGGACGAGGGGGCTTTCTTT.

This clone was picked up one time. The gene calls are TRBV14 and TRBJ2-7; D perhaps matches TRBD1 (6 bases). Germline CDR1 SGHDN, CDR2 FVKESK. The CDR3 runs to 18 residues. Trimming pared 4 bases from V and 0 bases from J, leaving 22 bases between. The CDR3 reads CASSLRQVGRSLSYEQYF. CDR3 coding DNA: TGTGCCAGCAGCCTTCGACAGGTTGGCCGATCACTCTCCTACGAGCAGTACTTC.

This chain joins TRBV5-4 and TRBJ1-3; 9 bases are a match to TRBD1. Losses at the gene ends were 4 bases for V and 2 bases for J; bases not matched to a gene: 7. The CDR3 is made up of 16 amino acids. The germline gives CDR1 SGHNT, CDR2 YYREEE (reference sequence). Here the CDR3 reads CASSHQQGATGNTIYF. The DNA for the CDR3 is TGTGCCAGCAGCCATCAACAGGGGGCGACTGGAAACACCATATATTTT.

The gene calls are TRBV5-1 and TRBJ1-2; 7 bases are a match to TRBD1. The CDR3 covers 15 residues. Germline V gene sequence: CDR1 SGHRS, CDR2 YFSETQ. With V trimmed by 3 bases and J by 0 bases, 5 bases remained unmatched. CDR3 sequence reads: CASSSGTASNYGYTF. CDR3 DNA: TGCGCCAGCAGCTCTGGGACAGCATCTAACTATGGCTACACCTTC.